This TCR beta chain was captured in a study of CD8+ T cells in alopecia areata. Reverse transcription of extracted RNA yielded cDNA, which provided the sequencing template. Sequenced by immunoSEQ multiplex PCR; TCRdb stores in-frame clones only, minus some. The sample lists 150,000 to 160,000 clones, around 50% seen once, with approximately 19% in the top ten. This clone has a handful of counts. The length of the CDR3 is 14 residues. The V end lost 3 bases, the J end lost 5 bases, and 11 bases lay between the germline ends. Germline V gene lookup returns CDR1 MNHEY and CDR2 SMNVEV (reference sequence).

The sample consisted of CD8+ T cells sorted from blood, taken at week 0. This TCR derives from a human donor with alopecia areata. This chain uses TRBV27 with TRBJ1-5; D is undetermined. CDR3 sequence: CASSFSGFDQPQHF. The CDR3 DNA reads TGTGCCAGCAGTTTCTCTGGGTTCGATCAGCCCCAGCATTTT.